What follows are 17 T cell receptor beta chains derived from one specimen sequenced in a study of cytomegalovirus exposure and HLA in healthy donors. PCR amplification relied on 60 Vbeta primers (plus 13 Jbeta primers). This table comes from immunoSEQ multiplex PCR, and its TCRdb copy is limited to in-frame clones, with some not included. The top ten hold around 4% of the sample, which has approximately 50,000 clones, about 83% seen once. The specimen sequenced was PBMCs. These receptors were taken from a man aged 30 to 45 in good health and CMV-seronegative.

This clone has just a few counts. The CDR3 DNA is TGCGCCAGCAGCTCGGACACCTACTCCTACGAGCAGTACTTC. This translates into CASSSDTYSYEQYF. This chain links TRBV5-1 with TRBJ2-7; tentatively, D is TRBD1 (5 bases). The CDR3 extends over 14 amino acids. Per the germline V gene, CDR1 is SGHRS and CDR2 is YFSETQ. Between the trimmed V and J ends, which lost 3 bases and 0 bases, there was a span of 10 bases.

The CDR3 loop reads CASSERTGGTDTQYF. CDR3 sequence (DNA): TGTGCCAGCAGTGAGAGAACGGGGGGGACAGATACGCAGTATTTT. The chain uses TRBV6-4 and TRBJ2-3; 8 positions match TRBD2. Per the germline V gene, CDR1 is MRHNA and CDR2 is SNTAGT. The V and J ends lost 3 bases and 3 bases, in that order; junction bases with no gene match: 5. The CDR3 length is 15 residues.

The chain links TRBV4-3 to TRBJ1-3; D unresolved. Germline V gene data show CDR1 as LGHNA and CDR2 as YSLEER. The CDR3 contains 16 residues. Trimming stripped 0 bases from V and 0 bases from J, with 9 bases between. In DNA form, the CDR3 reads TGCGCCAGCAGCCAAGATTCAGCGAGCTCTGGAAACACCATATATTTT. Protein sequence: CASSQDSASSGNTIYF.

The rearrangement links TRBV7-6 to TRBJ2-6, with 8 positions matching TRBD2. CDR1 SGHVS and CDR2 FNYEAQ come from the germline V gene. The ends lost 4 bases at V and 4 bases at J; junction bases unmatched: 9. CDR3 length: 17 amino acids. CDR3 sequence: CASSSRGGFSGANVLTF. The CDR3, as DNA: TGTGCCAGCAGCTCCCGGGGGGGCTTCTCCGGGGCCAACGTCCTGACTTTC.

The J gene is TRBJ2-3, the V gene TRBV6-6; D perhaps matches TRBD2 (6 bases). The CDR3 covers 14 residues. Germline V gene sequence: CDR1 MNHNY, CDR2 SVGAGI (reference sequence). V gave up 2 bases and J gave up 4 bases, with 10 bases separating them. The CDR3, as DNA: TGTGCCAGCAGTTACGGGGGGTGGGCAGATACGCAGTATTTT. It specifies CASSYGGWADTQYF.

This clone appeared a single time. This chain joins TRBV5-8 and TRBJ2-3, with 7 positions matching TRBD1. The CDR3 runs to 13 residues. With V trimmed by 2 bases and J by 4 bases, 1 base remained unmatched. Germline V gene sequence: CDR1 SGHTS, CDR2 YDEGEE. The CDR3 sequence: CASSFQGADTQYF. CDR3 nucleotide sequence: TGTGCCAGCAGCTTCCAGGGGGCAGATACGCAGTATTTT.

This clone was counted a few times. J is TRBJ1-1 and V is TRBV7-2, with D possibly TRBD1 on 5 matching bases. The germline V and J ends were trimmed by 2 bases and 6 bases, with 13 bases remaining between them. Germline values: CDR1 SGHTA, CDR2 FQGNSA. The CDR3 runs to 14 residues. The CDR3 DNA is TGTGCCAGCAGCTTAACCGCAGGGTCCCCTGAAGCTTTCTTT. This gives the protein CASSLTAGSPEAFF. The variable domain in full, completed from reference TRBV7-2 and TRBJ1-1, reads GAGVSQSPSNKVTEKGKDVELRCDPISGHTALYWYRQSLGQGLEFLIYFQGNSAPDKSGLPSDRFSAERTGGSVSTLTIQRTQQEDSAVYLCASSLTAGSPEAFFGQGTRLTVV.

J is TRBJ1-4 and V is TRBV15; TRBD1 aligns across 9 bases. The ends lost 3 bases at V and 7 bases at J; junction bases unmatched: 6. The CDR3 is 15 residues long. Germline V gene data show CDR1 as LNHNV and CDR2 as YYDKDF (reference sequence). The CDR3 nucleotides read TGTGCCACCAGCAGGGGGGGACAGGGCCGTGAAAAACTGTTTTTT. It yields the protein CATSRGGQGREKLFF. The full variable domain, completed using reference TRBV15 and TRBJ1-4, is DAMVIQNPRYQVTQFGKPVTLSCSQTLNHNVMYWYQQKSSQAPKLLFHYYDKDFNNEADTPDNFQSRRPNTSFCFLDIRSPGLGDTAMYLCATSRGGQGREKLFFGSGTQLSVL.

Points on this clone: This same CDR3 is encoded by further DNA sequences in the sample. The CDR3 nucleotides read TGTGCCAGCAAGGGGACACAAAAGGATGAGCAGTTCTTC. Protein: CASKGTQKDEQFF. V usage is TRBV10-3 and J usage is TRBJ2-1, with a weak D call TRBD1 (6 bases). The CDR3 runs 13 residues. CDR1 and CDR2 from the germline V gene are ENHRY and SYGVKD. Trimming pared 10 bases from V and 8 bases from J, leaving 18 bases between.

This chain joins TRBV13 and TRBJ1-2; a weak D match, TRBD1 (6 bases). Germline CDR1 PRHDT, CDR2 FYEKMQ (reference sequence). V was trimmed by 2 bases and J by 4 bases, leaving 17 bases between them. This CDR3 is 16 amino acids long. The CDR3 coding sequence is TGTGCCAGCAGCTTACGGGGGGGGCAGGAGGGCTATGGCTACACCTTC. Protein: CASSLRGGQEGYGYTF. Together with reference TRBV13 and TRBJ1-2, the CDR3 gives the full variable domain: AAGVIQSPRHLIKEKRETATLKCYPIPRHDTVYWYQQGPGQDPQFLISFYEKMQSDKGSIPDRFSAQQFSDYHSELNMSSLELGDSALYFCASSLRGGQEGYGYTFGSGTRLTVV.

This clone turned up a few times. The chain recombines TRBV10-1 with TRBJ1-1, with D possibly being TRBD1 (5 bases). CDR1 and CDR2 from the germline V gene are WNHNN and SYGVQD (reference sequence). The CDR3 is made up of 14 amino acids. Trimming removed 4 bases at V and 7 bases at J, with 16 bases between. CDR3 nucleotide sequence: TGCGCCAGCAGTGCCTCGCAGGGTATTAGTGAAGCTTTCTTT. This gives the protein CASSASQGISEAFF.

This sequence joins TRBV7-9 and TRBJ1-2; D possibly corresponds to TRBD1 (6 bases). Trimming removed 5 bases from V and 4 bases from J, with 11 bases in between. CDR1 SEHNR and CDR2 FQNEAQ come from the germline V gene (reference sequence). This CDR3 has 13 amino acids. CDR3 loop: CASSPGGAYGYTF. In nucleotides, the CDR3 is TGTGCCAGCAGCCCGGGGGGGGCCTATGGCTACACCTTC.

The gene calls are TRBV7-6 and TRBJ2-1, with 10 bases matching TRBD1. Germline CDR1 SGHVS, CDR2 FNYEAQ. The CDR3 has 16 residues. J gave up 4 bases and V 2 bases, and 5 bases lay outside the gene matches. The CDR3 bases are TGTGCCAGCAGCTTATCGGGACAGGGGAATTACAATGAGCAGTTCTTC. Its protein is CASSLSGQGNYNEQFF.

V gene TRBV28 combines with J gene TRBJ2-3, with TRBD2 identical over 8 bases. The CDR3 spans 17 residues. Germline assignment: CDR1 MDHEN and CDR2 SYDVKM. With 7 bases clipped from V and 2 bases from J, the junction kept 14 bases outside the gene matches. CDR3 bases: TGTGCCAGCACCCCTTATGTAGGACTAGCCCTCACAGATACGCAGTATTTT. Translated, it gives CASTPYVGLALTDTQYF.

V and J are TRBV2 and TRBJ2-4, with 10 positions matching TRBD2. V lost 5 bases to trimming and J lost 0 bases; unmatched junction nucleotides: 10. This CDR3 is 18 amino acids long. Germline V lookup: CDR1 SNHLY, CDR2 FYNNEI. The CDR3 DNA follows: TGTGCCAGCAGTACCCTAGCGGGGGAGCCACTAGCCAAAAACATTCAGTACTTC. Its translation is CASSTLAGEPLAKNIQYF. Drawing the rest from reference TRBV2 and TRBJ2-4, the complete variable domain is EPEVTQTPSHQVTQMGQEVILRCVPISNHLYFYWYRQILGQKVEFLVSFYNNEISEKSEIFDDQFSVERPDGSNFTLKIRSTKLEDSAMYFCASSTLAGEPLAKNIQYFGAGTRLSVL.

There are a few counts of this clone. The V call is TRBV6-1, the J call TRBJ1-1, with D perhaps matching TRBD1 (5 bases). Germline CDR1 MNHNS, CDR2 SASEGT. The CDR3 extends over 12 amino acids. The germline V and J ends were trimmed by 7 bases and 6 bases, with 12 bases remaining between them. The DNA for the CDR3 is TGTGCCAGCACGTTCCAGGGTCCTGAAGCTTTCTTT. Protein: CASTFQGPEAFF.

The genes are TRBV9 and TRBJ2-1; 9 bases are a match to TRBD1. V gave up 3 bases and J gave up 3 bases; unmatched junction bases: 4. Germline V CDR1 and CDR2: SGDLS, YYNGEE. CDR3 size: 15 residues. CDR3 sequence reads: CASSGTGQGYNEQFF. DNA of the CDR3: TGTGCCAGCAGCGGTACGGGACAGGGCTACAATGAGCAGTTCTTC.